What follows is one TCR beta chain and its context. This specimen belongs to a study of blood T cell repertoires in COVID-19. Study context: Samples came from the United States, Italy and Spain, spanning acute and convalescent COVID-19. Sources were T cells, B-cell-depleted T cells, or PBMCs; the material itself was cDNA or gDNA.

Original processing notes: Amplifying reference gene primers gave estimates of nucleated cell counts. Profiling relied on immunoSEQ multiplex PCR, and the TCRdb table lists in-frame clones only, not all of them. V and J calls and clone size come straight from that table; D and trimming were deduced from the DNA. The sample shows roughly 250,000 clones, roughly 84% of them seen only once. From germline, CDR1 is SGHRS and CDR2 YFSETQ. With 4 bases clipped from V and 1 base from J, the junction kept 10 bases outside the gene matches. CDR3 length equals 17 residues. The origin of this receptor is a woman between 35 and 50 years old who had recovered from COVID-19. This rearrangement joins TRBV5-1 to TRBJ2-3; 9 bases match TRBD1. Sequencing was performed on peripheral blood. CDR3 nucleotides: TGCGCCAGCAGCACGGGACAGGGTTTGAGGGGCACAGATACGCAGTATTTT. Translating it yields CASSTGQGLRGTDTQYF.